This T cell receptor (beta chain) was captured by sequencing in a study of shared clonotypes between healthy human individuals (dated by TCRdb to about 2020). For the study in its entirety: A couple of women and a few men aged 18 to 49 years were included in the cohort. To estimate repertoire size and how much clonotype sharing occurs between individuals, the study deeply sequenced the blood TCR repertoires of about 5 healthy adults. To increase sequencing depth and limit assay-specific biases, different laboratories used diverse techniques to prepare libraries and sequence TCR repertoires. Per donor, leukapheresis produced somewhere between about 0.8 and 9 billion PBMCs.

Healthy HIV-negative adults with no recently reported acute infections or vaccinations were included as donors. Every donor was a Caucasian adult living in Nashville, Tennessee, USA. For unsorted samples, tens of millions of PBMCs were counted, and genomic DNA was extracted using the QIAamp DNA Blood Mini kit. After blood collection by leukapheresis, PBMCs were isolated using Ficoll-Histopaque density gradient centrifugation and then cryopreserved in the vapor phase of liquid nitrogen. CDR1 MGHRA and CDR2 YSYEKL were looked up in the germline V gene. Spanning cysteine to phenylalanine, the CDR3 consists of 15 amino acids. The entry retains the CDR3 DNA only, 45 bases that are in frame from base 1. Compared with germline, V lacks 5 bases and J lacks 6 bases; bases without a gene match: 5. About this clone: Its cognate antigen has yet to be identified. Per-nucleotide qualities are absent, and no much larger clonotype sits a single base away.

Using the deep immunoSEQ assay, TCR CDR3 regions were amplified from genomic DNA by multiplex PCR. Genomic DNA extracted from each cell subset was distributed evenly over all wells of several immunoSEQ 96-well plates, and each plate served as one replicate. For unsorted PBMC, around 300 ng of genomic DNA, equivalent to 25,000 to 35,000 T cell genomes, went into each replicate PCR. Ten immunoSEQ deep assay plates were used to sequence unsorted PBMC genomic DNA. Purified libraries were quantified with a Qubit 3.0 fluorometer, sized on a Bioanalyzer 2100, and re-quantified with the KAPA Library Quantification kit. Each immunoSEQ 96-well plate was sequenced on its own single-read 150-cycle Illumina NextSeq 550 flow cell. In the authors' own workflow: Because only junctional sequences without quality scores were contained in the immunoSEQ output, filtering matching that applied to full-length reads could not be performed. To assign V/J genes and CDR3, sequences were annotated against IMGT germline references using PyIR, a Python wrapper for IgBLAST v1.9. Any read was removed if the V/J assignment was weak (E-value above 1e-6), the CDR3 was missing, or the read contained stop codons, out-of-frame junctions, or ambiguous translated residues. V3J clonotypes were defined as sequences sharing an identical inferred V gene, J gene, and CDR3 amino acid sequence. The percentage overlap between two repertoires was calculated by dividing the number of shared unique clonotypes by the size of the smaller repertoire. Richness of each repertoire was evaluated using RTK rarefaction, the Chao1 estimator, and Recon v2.1 estimates of unobserved clonotypes. What TCRdb holds here is the immuneACCESS table cut down to in-frame rearrangements. Part of the clones is not present; checked against another copy, under half of the missing clones reflect an unresolved V gene, and the others are unexplained. That table is the source of V, J and clone size, and D and trimming were worked out from the DNA. This sample has around 450,000 clones in its table, and around 79% of those were observed once. The ten largest account for about 13% of the sample.

What the research found in general, with its limitations: The small number of donors limited the genetic and exposure-history diversity represented. Pairwise subsampling indicated that sequencing depth was expected to affect the degree of clonotype sharing among donors. Sampling was restricted to blood, and TCR repertoires in tissue are likely to differ from TCR repertoires in blood.

This TCR was recovered from a woman in her forties in good health. Some clones in this sample may be carry-over from other donors' samples. The specimen was PBMCs. Recombination linked TRBV4-1 to TRBJ1-5; TRBD1 matches 12 bases in the middle. Here is the DNA: TGCGCCAGCAGCGCAGGGACAGGGGGCGTTCAGCCCCAGCATTTT. It codes for CASSAGTGGVQPQHF.